This T cell receptor (beta chain) was sequenced for a study of shared clonotypes between healthy human individuals. General study findings and limits: What limited the represented genetic and exposure-history diversity was the small number of donors. Read depth was anticipated to influence clonotype sharing among donors. When naive CD4 clonotypes were compared across several donors, approximately 4.9% were shared.

The CDR3 spans 14 residues. In germline, CDR1 is SGDLS, CDR2 YYNGEE. Trimming took 1 base from V and 3 from J, leaving 10 bases between them. About this clone: The antigen is not known.

Splitting of CD4+ cells produced CD45RA+ naive and CD45RA-negative memory subsets. Profiling relied on immunoSEQ multiplex PCR, and the TCRdb table lists in-frame clones only, not all of them. This sample carries about 1.5 million clones, roughly 98% of them seen once, and the ten largest clones take 0.4% to 0.45%. The sample consisted of naive CD4+ T cells sorted from blood. Sample subset: CD45RA+ positively selected. This clonotype originated in a man aged 25-40 years in good health. The chain has TRBV9 and TRBJ2-5, with a possible D match to TRBD2 (5 bases). CDR3: CASSVTLAEETQYF. The CDR3, as DNA: TGTGCCAGCAGCGTAACTCTAGCTGAAGAGACCCAGTACTTC.